This passage covers 12 T cell receptor beta chains from one sample sequenced in a study of T cells in localized non-small cell lung cancer. Here immunoSEQ multiplex PCR was the method, and the copy in TCRdb shows in-frame clones only, minus some. The data contain about 30,000 clones, around 89% of them singletons. The sample consisted of peripheral blood, taken before any cancer treatment. The receptor source for this set is a woman aged 40-75 years with stage I lung adenocarcinoma.

The V call is TRBV6-1, the J call TRBJ2-5, with 8 nucleotides matching TRBD2. The germline gives CDR1 MNHNS, CDR2 SASEGT. CDR3 length: 13 amino acids. Trimming cost V 8 bases and J 5 bases; bases outside gene matches: 7. CDR3 in amino acids: CASERTSFETQYF. The CDR3 coding sequence is TGTGCCAGCGAACGGACTAGCTTCGAGACCCAGTACTTC.

This clone was observed once. The CDR3 region has the DNA TGTGCCTGGAGCGTCGGGGGCGCAGAGACCCAGTACTTC. This sequence encodes CAWSVGGAETQYF. This chain joins TRBV30 and TRBJ2-5; D is perhaps TRBD1 or TRBD2 (6 bases each). Trimming shortened V by 3 bases and J by 4 bases, and 12 bases separated the two germline ends. CDR1 GTSNPN and CDR2 SVGIG come from the germline V gene (reference sequence). The CDR3 covers 13 residues. The full variable domain, completed using reference TRBV30 and TRBJ2-5, is SQTIHQWPATLVQPVGSPLSLECTVEGTSNPNLYWYRQAAGRGLQLLFYSVGIGQISSEVPQNLSASRPQDRQFILSSKKLLLSDSGFYLCAWSVGGAETQYFGPGTRLLVL.

The CDR3 nucleotides read TGTGCCAGCAGTTTGCTAGGGGATCAGCCCCAGCATTTT. Amino acid sequence: CASSLLGDQPQHF. The gene calls are TRBV28 and TRBJ1-5, with D possibly matching TRBD1 (5 bases). Per the germline V gene, CDR1 is MDHEN and CDR2 is SYDVKM. Trimming stripped 3 bases from V and 5 bases from J, with 8 bases between. The CDR3 contains 13 residues.

The gene calls are TRBV6-5 and TRBJ2-7; D might be TRBD1 (5 bases). With 6 bases removed from V and 3 bases from J, the gap between germline ends came to 12 bases. Looked up from germline, CDR1 is MNHEY and CDR2 is SVGAGI. The CDR3 extends over 13 amino acids. The CDR3 DNA is TGTGCCAGCAGCCGAAGTACAGGCTACGAGCAGTACTTC. Translated, it gives CASSRSTGYEQYF.

This clone was observed a few times. The chain carries TRBV19 and TRBJ2-1; either TRBD1 or TRBD2 may supply D (5 bases each). CDR1 and CDR2 from the germline V gene are LNHDA and SQIVND (reference sequence). This CDR3 comprises 15 residues. Trimming stripped 10 bases from V and 0 bases from J, with 16 bases between. Here the CDR3 DNA reads TGTGCCACCTCAAGAGTGGGGGACTCCTACAATGAGCAGTTCTTC. Translating gives CATSRVGDSYNEQFF.

This clone was seen once. This rearrangement joins TRBV27 to TRBJ2-2; D uncertain. The CDR3 spans 15 residues. Germline CDR1 MNHEY, CDR2 SMNVEV (reference sequence). Trimming took off 0 bases at V and 6 bases at J, with 11 bases between the two ends. The CDR3 coding sequence is TGTGCCAGCAGTTTATCGAGAGTTGGCGCCGGGGAGCTGTTTTTT. It translates to CASSLSRVGAGELFF.

The chain carries TRBV10-3 and TRBJ2-1, with 12 bases aligning to TRBD2. This CDR3 is 18 amino acids long. V lost 7 bases to trimming and J lost 7 bases; unmatched junction nucleotides: 17. Looked up from germline, CDR1 is ENHRY and CDR2 is SYGVKD. CDR3 protein: CAINTNVKLAGGRNEQFF. The CDR3 coding sequence is TGTGCCATCAACACCAACGTAAAGCTAGCGGGAGGGCGGAATGAGCAGTTCTTC.

Regarding this clone: This could be a read error, since a much larger clone is one nucleotide away. This sample also contains other DNA sequences that code for the same CDR3. This chain connects TRBV4-1 to TRBJ1-2; D uncertain. The CDR3 runs to 16 residues. Germline V gene sequence: CDR1 MGHRA, CDR2 YSYEKL. V was pared by 0 bases and J by 0 bases, with 11 bases between. This chain's CDR3 is CASSQDRSSTNYGYTF. DNA for the CDR3: TGCGCCAGCAGCCAAGATCGTTCATCCACTAACTATGGCTACACCTTC.

The chain joins TRBV7-8 to TRBJ2-1, with a tentative D call TRBD2 (5 bases). V was pared by 1 base and J by 9 bases, with 13 bases between. The CDR3 has 14 amino acids. Germline V gene data show CDR1 as SGHVS and CDR2 as FQNEAQ. This chain's CDR3 is CASSLDGVRGEQFF. The CDR3 nucleotides read TGTGCCAGCAGCTTAGACGGGGTAAGAGGTGAGCAGTTCTTC.

V and J are TRBV7-9 and TRBJ1-2; maybe TRBD1 (5 bases). Trimming cost V 2 bases and J 4 bases, with 17 bases left between them. Germline CDR1 SEHNR, CDR2 FQNEAQ (reference sequence). The length of the CDR3 is 16 residues. CDR3 in amino acids: CASSLRQGGFGYGYTF. CDR3 nucleotide sequence: TGTGCCAGCAGCTTAAGGCAGGGAGGGTTTGGCTATGGCTACACCTTC.

The chain uses TRBV7-9 and TRBJ1-2; 12 nucleotides align to TRBD1. The V and J ends lost 5 bases and 7 bases, in that order; junction bases with no gene match: 8. Per the germline V gene, CDR1 is SEHNR and CDR2 is FQNEAQ (reference sequence). CDR3 length: 15 residues. In DNA, the CDR3 is TGTGCCAGCAGCGAAATGCCGGGACAGGGGGCTGGCTACACCTTC. This translates into CASSEMPGQGAGYTF.

The genes are TRBV7-8 and TRBJ2-1, with 10 bases fitting TRBD2. The CDR3 spans 17 residues. V shed 2 bases, J shed 7 bases, and the junction held 11 bases outside the gene matches. Germline V gene sequence: CDR1 SGHVS, CDR2 FQNEAQ. The CDR3 sequence: CASSLSVSGRASNEQFF. CDR3 coding DNA: TGTGCCAGCAGCTTATCTGTGAGCGGGAGGGCCAGTAATGAGCAGTTCTTC.